This T cell receptor (beta chain) comes out of a study of T-cell memory formation after mild COVID-19. CDR1 and CDR2 (germline): SGHAT, FQNNGV. Trimming shortened V by 4 bases and J by 0 bases, and 21 bases separated the two germline ends. This CDR3 contains 18 residues. TCRdb re-called the 5' RACE reads with MiXCR, one entry per CDR3 protein. The sample gives more than 100,000 distinct CDR3 sequences, about 6.5% of which show up once; under 2.5% is in the top ten. Sequencing was performed on PBMCs or a T cell subset sorted from them (not recorded which). The rearrangement uses TRBV11-2 and TRBJ1-2, with D possibly matching TRBD1 (5 bases). This receptor was taken from an adult woman who had mild COVID-19 (a few samples of this study predate the infection). Cell type and time point are not known. In DNA, the CDR3 is TGTGCCAGCAGCTCGACCCAGGGTATTCGCGCTTCTAACTATGGCTACACCTTC. This translates into CASSSTQGIRASNYGYTF.